The 20 T cell receptor beta chains reported below all come from one sample, sequenced in a study of tumor and adjacent non-tumor tissue in lung cancer (dated by TCRdb to 2016 to 2019). RNA was isolated from bulk, unsorted tissue, and RNA quality was assessed with a NanoDrop ND-1000 and an Agilent 2100. Distant non-tumor tissue taken more than 3 cm from the tumor edge was used as the normal lung sample. Receptors were amplified or captured by multiplex PCR. Sequencer: Illumina HiSeq 2500. TCRbeta libraries were built by three rounds of nested PCR using primers (Table S4), following protocols modified from ARM-PCR. TCRdb trimmed public reads at Q25 via fastp, called clones via MiXCR and kept in-frame beta chains. Identical CDR3 proteins give one entry, which carries the most common genes and DNA. The sample table contains 35,000 to 55,000 distinct CDR3 sequences; only one count was recorded for more than 60% of them. Around a fifth of the sample goes to the ten largest clones.

The specimen sequenced was distant non-tumor lung tissue. These receptor sequences come from a woman in her 40s with non-small cell lung cancer.

The rearrangement joins TRBV6-4 to TRBJ2-1; D possibly matches TRBD1 or TRBD2 (6 bases each). The CDR3 totals 15 residues. From germline, CDR1 is MRHNA and CDR2 SNTAGT. Trimming left V 8 bases short and J 10 bases short, with 24 bases between. CDR3 loop: CASGAWGAESKEQFF. CDR3 DNA: TGTGCCAGCGGTGCATGGGGGGCAGAAAGCAAAGAGCAGTTCTTC.

About this clonotype: At one boundary the junction diverges from the germline segment, which might be a read error. This chain links TRBV6-5 with TRBJ1-1; D gene uncertain. Looked up from germline, CDR1 is MNHEY and CDR2 is SVGAGI. There are 13 residues in the CDR3. The CDR3 protein is CASINGPAQEGSF. The CDR3 DNA reads TGTGCCAGCATCAATGGGCCAGCTCAAGAAGGTTCCTTT.

Comments on this clonotype: The junction and the germline gene differ at one end; a read error may be behind it. The chain recombines TRBV20-1 with TRBJ2-7, with D unresolved. This CDR3 contains 14 residues. The germline V gene encodes CDR1 DFQATT and CDR2 SNEGSKA (reference sequence). This CDR3 reads CSSRAQSVGYEQYF. CDR3 nucleotide sequence: TGCAGTTCTAGAGCGCAGAGCGTAGGGTATGAGCAGTACTTC.

With respect to this clonotype: The junction does not match germline at one end; this may be a read error. The rearrangement links TRBV29-1 to TRBJ2-6; 8 bases match TRBD1. CDR1 and CDR2 (germline): SQVTM, ANQGSEA. The CDR3 is 15 residues long. The CDR3 bases are TGCGGCGTTGATTCAGGGGGCTCTGGGGCCAACGCCCTGACTTTC. Protein product: CGVDSGGSGANALTF.

The rearrangement joins TRBV20-1 to TRBJ2-3; 12 bases agree with TRBD1. There are 14 residues in the CDR3. CDR1 and CDR2 from the germline V gene are DFQATT and SNEGSKA (reference sequence). The junction had 6 bases not matched to a gene; V was cut back by 7 bases and J by 4 bases. The CDR3 DNA sequence: TGCAGTGGTCCAGGGACAGGGGGCGCAGATACGCAGTATTTT. Translated: CSGPGTGGADTQYF.

A remark on this clonotype: Because the CDR3 is missing its conserved closing phenylalanine or tryptophan, this is likely a read error. The chain uses TRBV10-1 and TRBJ2-7; TRBD2 is a possible D gene (6 bases). The CDR3 length is 15 residues. Per germline, CDR1 WNHNN and CDR2 SYGVQD (reference sequence). Trimming shortened V by 3 bases and J by 2 bases, and 14 bases separated the two germline ends. The CDR3 sequence is CASSDANSGTYEQYL. CDR3 bases: TGCGCCAGCAGTGACGCTAATAGCGGAACCTACGAGCAGTACCTC.

For this clonotype: At one end, the junction sequence differs from germline, possibly due to a read error. The gene calls are TRBV29-1 and TRBJ1-1; maybe TRBD1 (5 bases). The CDR3 is 14 amino acids. Germline CDR1 reads SQVTM; CDR2 reads ANQGSEA. CDR3 nucleotides: TGCAGCGTAGGGGTTGTAGGGGCAGTGACTGAATCTTTCTTT. Encoded protein: CSVGVVGAVTESFF.

This clonotype was seen many times. This sequence joins TRBV11-2 and TRBJ2-5, with D possibly TRBD2 on 5 matching bases. The CDR3 is 15 amino acids. Trimming left V 5 bases short and J 5 bases short, with 18 bases between. From germline, CDR1 is SGHAT and CDR2 FQNNGV. DNA for the CDR3: TGTGCCAGCAGCCACCCTCGGGGAATCAGGGAGACCCAGTACTTC. It yields the protein CASSHPRGIRETQYF. Full variable domain (missing parts from reference TRBV11-2 and TRBJ2-5): EAGVAQSPRYKIIEKRQSVAFWCNPISGHATLYWYQQILGQGPKLLIQFQNNGVVDDSQLPKDRFSAERLKGVDSTLKIQPAKLEDSAVYLCASSHPRGIRETQYFGPGTRLLVL.

A remark on this clonotype: The junction shows a germline mismatch at one end, possibly a read error. The rearrangement joins TRBV11-2 to TRBJ2-6, with a weak D call TRBD1 (5 bases). The CDR3 spans 16 residues. CDR1 and CDR2 from the germline V gene are SGHAT and FQNNGV. The CDR3 DNA is TGTGCAAGCAACTGGTCAGACCTCTCTGGGGCCAACGTCCTGGCCTTC. It codes for CASNWSDLSGANVLAF.

As for this clonotype: A much larger clone differs by one base, so this may be a read error. CDR3 DNA: TGTGCCAGCAGCTTAGTCAGGGGAAACACCGGGGATCTGTTTTTT. This sequence encodes CASSLVRGNTGDLFF. This chain links TRBV7-8 with TRBJ2-2; D possibly corresponds to TRBD1 (6 bases). Germline V CDR1 and CDR2: SGHVS, FQNEAQ. This CDR3 region has 15 residues.

The table lists this clonotype with a count of one. The conserved closing phenylalanine or tryptophan is absent in this CDR3, likely reflecting a read error. The chain uses TRBV11-3 and TRBJ2-2; D is ambiguous. Germline loops: CDR1 SGHNT, CDR2 YENEEA. Trimming removed 3 bases at V and 1 base at J, with 6 bases between. The CDR3 totals 14 residues. The CDR3 DNA follows: TGTGCCAGCAGCTTGAGTGGGAACACCGGGGAGCTGTTTCTT. Protein product: CASSLSGNTGELFL.

The CDR3 DNA is TGTGCCAAGAGCCCCATTATAGCGGAACCCTCGGGCAATGAGCAGTTCTTC. It yields the protein CAKSPIIAEPSGNEQFF. This rearrangement joins TRBV5-6 to TRBJ2-1; weak D call: TRBD2 (6 bases). CDR3 length: 17 residues. Germline-derived CDR1 and CDR2 are SGHDT and YYEEEE. V lost 9 bases and J 6 bases, leaving 28 bases between the germline ends.

This clonotype was seen only once. A much larger clone differs by one base, so this may be a read error. The V call is TRBV28, the J call TRBJ2-4, with 14 nucleotides matching TRBD2. This CDR3 is built from 17 residues. Germline V gives CDR1 MDHEN, CDR2 SYDVKM. The CDR3 region is CASSLTSGRGAKNIQHF. CDR3 bases: TGTGCCAGCAGTTTGACTAGCGGGAGGGGGGCCAAAAACATTCAGCACTTC. Full variable domain (remainder filled in from reference TRBV28 and TRBJ2-4): DVKVTQSSRYLVKRTGEKVFLECVQDMDHENMFWYRQDPGLGLRLIYFSYDVKMKEKGDIPEGYSVSREKKERFSLILESASTNQTSMYLCASSLTSGRGAKNIQHFGAGTRLSVL.

Details on this clonotype: Sequence at one end of the junction differs from germline and may be a read error. The J gene is TRBJ1-3, the V gene TRBV12-3 or TRBV12-4, with D unclear. The CDR3 length is 14 residues. The CDR3 nucleotides are TGTGCCAGCAACATACTGAGCTCTGGAAACACCGTATATTTT. Its protein is CASNILSSGNTVYF.

This clonotype is medium-sized. The chain joins TRBV11-2 to TRBJ2-5; D unclear. With 1 base removed from V and 0 bases from J, the gap between germline ends came to 6 bases. Germline lookup yields CDR1 SGHAT and CDR2 FQNNGV. The CDR3 spans 14 residues. CDR3 DNA sequence: TGTGCCAGCAGCTTAGTCGATTACCAAGAGACCCAGTACTTC. Protein sequence: CASSLVDYQETQYF.

To note about this clonotype: This may be a read error, as it is one base from a much larger clone. The chain couples TRBV20-1 to TRBJ2-1; 12 positions agree with TRBD2. The CDR3 sequence is 15 residues long. Germline assignment: CDR1 DFQATT and CDR2 SNEGSKA (reference sequence). With 8 bases clipped from V and 9 bases from J, the junction kept 14 bases outside the gene matches. The CDR3 nucleotides are TGCAGTACATCTCGTCCTAGCGGGGGGGCATTTGAGCAGTTCTTC. Translating gives CSTSRPSGGAFEQFF.

The chain uses TRBV29-1 and TRBJ2-1, with D possibly being TRBD1 (7 bases). Per the germline V gene, CDR1 is SQVTM and CDR2 is ANQGSEA. This CDR3 is built from 14 residues. The DNA of the CDR3 is TGCATTGTTGGCGCGGGACAGATCTACAATGAGCAGTTCTTC. Protein product: CIVGAGQIYNEQFF.

Note on this clonotype: The CDR3 does not close with the conserved phenylalanine or tryptophan, likely indicating a read error. The J gene is TRBJ1-2, the V gene TRBV13, with TRBD1 matching over 7 bases. The germline V gene has CDR1 PRHDT and CDR2 FYEKMQ (reference sequence). The CDR3 is 16 residues long. CDR3 nucleotides: TGTGCCAGCAGCTTAGGGACAGGGAATGATAACTATAGCTACACCTCC. Its protein product is CASSLGTGNDNYSYTS.

This sequence joins TRBV4-2 and TRBJ2-1; 13 bases agree with TRBD2. Trimming cost V 7 bases and J 7 bases; bases outside gene matches: 10. The germline V gene encodes CDR1 LGHNA and CDR2 YNFKEQ. This CDR3 is built from 16 residues. CDR3 in amino acids: CASIQGTSGDINEQFF. The CDR3 nucleotides read TGTGCCAGCATTCAAGGGACTAGCGGGGATATAAATGAGCAGTTCTTC.

About this clonotype: At one boundary the junction diverges from the germline segment, which might be a read error. V usage is TRBV6-5 and J usage is TRBJ2-7; D gene unclear. The length of the CDR3 is 14 residues. Germline lookup yields CDR1 MNHEY and CDR2 SVGAGI. The DNA of the CDR3 is TGTGCCAGTAGTTCAGGAGACATAGCCTACGAGCAGTACTTC. This translates into CASSSGDIAYEQYF.